The rows below give T cell receptor beta chains drawn from one sample of a study of T cells in Graves' hyperthyroidism and ophthalmopathy. From the multiplex PCR reads, TCRdb called clonotypes with MiXCR, one entry per CDR3 protein. The repertoire has 350,000 to 400,000 distinct CDR3 sequences, 15% to 20% of them found once; the top ten carry around 3.4%. Sequencing input: blood. The receptors derive from a woman younger than 30 with Graves' hyperthyroidism. The CDR3 runs from the conserved cysteine through the conserved F or W. The D gene is left open where the match is weak. Not all rows give a size; the values are once, few, many and, for expanded clones, a class.

D: NA; size: few; J: TRBJ1-2; V: TRBV4-1; CDR3: CASTQAGQRYGYTF; DNA: TGCGCCAGCACCCAAGCGGGACAAAGATATGGCTACACCTTC
D: TRBD1; size: many; J: TRBJ2-7; V: TRBV12-3/TRBV12-4; CDR3: CASSRRQGITYEQYF; DNA: TGTGCCAGCAGCCGGAGACAGGGCATAACCTACGAGCAGTACTTC
D: NA; size: many; J: TRBJ2-7; V: TRBV4-1; CDR3: CASSQGLRRGSSYEQYF; DNA: TGCGCCAGCAGCCAAGGGCTCAGGAGAGGTAGCTCCTACGAGCAGTACTTC
D: NA; size: NA; J: TRBJ1-3; V: TRBV3-1; CDR3: CASSRGEVTGNTIYF; DNA: TGTGCCAGCAGCCGGGGGGAAGTAACTGGAAACACCATATATTTT
D: NA; size: many; J: TRBJ1-2; V: TRBV12-3/TRBV12-4; CDR3: CASKLFSGYTF; DNA: TGTGCCAGCAAACTATTCTCGGGCTACACCTTC
D: NA; size: few; J: TRBJ1-1; V: TRBV9; CDR3: CASSVVAFGEAFF; DNA: TGTGCCAGCAGCGTAGTGGCTTTCGGGGAAGCTTTCTTT
D: NA; size: many; J: TRBJ2-6; V: TRBV13; CDR3: CASSSPSVAGANVLTF; DNA: TGTGCCAGCAGCTCCCCCTCGGTTGCTGGGGCCAACGTCCTGACTTTC
D: NA; size: many; J: TRBJ1-1; V: TRBV2; CDR3: CASSEGVLSEAFF; DNA: TGTGCCAGCAGTGAAGGGGTTTTATCTGAAGCTTTCTTT
D: NA; size: NA; J: TRBJ1-5; V: TRBV6-1; CDR3: CASSETNSNQPQHF; DNA: TGTGCCAGCAGTGAAACTAATAGCAATCAGCCCCAGCATTTT
D: NA; size: many; J: TRBJ1-1; V: TRBV6-2/TRBV6-3; CDR3: CASSYTFPTAAFF; DNA: TGTGCCAGCAGTTACACCTTCCCCACGGCGGCTTTCTTT
D: TRBD1; size: many; J: TRBJ1-2; V: TRBV6-1; CDR3: CASSRAGGDNGYTF; DNA: TGTGCCAGCAGTCGAGCAGGGGGCGATAATGGCTACACCTTC
D: TRBD2; size: many; J: TRBJ2-5; V: TRBV6-1; CDR3: CASSQLAGQETQYF; DNA: TGTGCCAGCAGTCAATTAGCGGGGCAAGAGACCCAGTACTTC
D: NA; size: NA; J: TRBJ2-7; V: TRBV6-2/TRBV6-3; CDR3: CASAISRPEQYF; DNA: TGTGCCAGCGCTATATCGCGGCCCGAGCAGTACTTC
D: NA; size: many; J: TRBJ1-5; V: TRBV5-1; CDR3: CASRGQDNQPQHF; DNA: TGCGCCAGCCGGGGGCAGGACAATCAGCCCCAGCATTTT
D: NA; size: many; J: TRBJ1-2; V: TRBV6-5; CDR3: CASSSGGGGHYGYTF; DNA: TGTGCCAGCAGCTCCGGCGGGGGGGGGCACTATGGCTACACCTTC
D: TRBD1; size: many; J: TRBJ1-5; V: TRBV6-1; CDR3: CASSRDRPGGQPQHF; DNA: TGTGCCAGCAGTAGGGACAGGCCCGGAGGTCAGCCCCAGCATTTT
D: TRBD1; size: many; J: TRBJ2-7; V: TRBV6-1; CDR3: CASSPQGDSYEQYF; DNA: TGTGCCAGCAGTCCCCAGGGGGATTCCTACGAGCAGTACTTC
D: NA; size: NA; J: TRBJ1-5; V: TRBV28; CDR3: CASRGDPEHQPQHF; DNA: TGTGCCAGCAGGGGGGACCCAGAACATCAGCCCCAGCATTTT
D: NA; size: many; J: TRBJ2-5; V: TRBV12-3/TRBV12-4; CDR3: CASSPSGQGQETQYF; DNA: TGTGCCAGCAGTCCCTCCGGGCAGGGCCAAGAGACCCAGTACTTC
D: TRBD1; size: NA; J: TRBJ1-2; V: TRBV7-8; CDR3: CASSLISGTGNYGYTF; DNA: TGTGCCAGCAGCTTAATATCCGGGACAGGAAACTATGGCTACACCTTC
D: NA; size: NA; J: TRBJ1-5; V: TRBV4-1; CDR3: CASSPRYLTGNNRPQHF; DNA: TGCGCCAGCAGCCCCCGATACCTAACAGGGAACAATCGGCCCCAGCATTTT
D: NA; size: many; J: TRBJ1-3; V: TRBV20-1; CDR3: CSARVLWGEHRNTIYF; DNA: TGCAGTGCTAGGGTCCTTTGGGGGGAGCACAGAAACACCATATATTTT
D: TRBD1; size: many; J: TRBJ1-3; V: TRBV6-1; CDR3: CASRQGAAGNTIYF; DNA: TGTGCCAGCAGACAGGGGGCGGCTGGAAACACCATATATTTT
D: TRBD1; size: many; J: TRBJ1-5; V: TRBV4-1; CDR3: CASSLTGGDGNQPQHF; DNA: TGCGCCAGCAGTCTAACAGGGGGAGATGGCAATCAGCCCCAGCATTTT
D: TRBD1; size: NA; J: TRBJ2-7; V: TRBV12-3/TRBV12-4; CDR3: CASGITGASIYYEQYF; DNA: TGTGCCAGCGGGATCACAGGGGCGAGCATCTACTACGAGCAGTACTTC
D: NA; size: NA; J: TRBJ2-5; V: TRBV30; CDR3: CAWGDGNWETQYF; DNA: TGTGCCTGGGGGGACGGGAATTGGGAGACCCAGTACTTC
D: TRBD1; size: NA; J: TRBJ1-1; V: TRBV11-1; CDR3: CASSLSGTGIHEAFF; DNA: TGTGCCAGCAGCTTATCTGGGACAGGGATTCATGAAGCTTTCTTT